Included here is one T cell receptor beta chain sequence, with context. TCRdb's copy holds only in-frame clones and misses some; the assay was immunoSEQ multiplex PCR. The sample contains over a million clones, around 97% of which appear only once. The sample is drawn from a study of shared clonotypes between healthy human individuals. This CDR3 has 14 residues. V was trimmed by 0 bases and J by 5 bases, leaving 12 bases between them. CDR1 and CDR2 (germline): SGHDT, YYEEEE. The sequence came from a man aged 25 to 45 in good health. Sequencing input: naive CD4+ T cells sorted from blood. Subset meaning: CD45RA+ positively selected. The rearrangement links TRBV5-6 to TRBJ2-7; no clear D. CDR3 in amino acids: CASSLVSGWDEQYF. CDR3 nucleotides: TGTGCCAGCAGCTTGGTATCAGGCTGGGACGAGCAGTACTTC.